The 16 T cell receptor beta chains listed next were all sequenced from one sample in a study of monozygotic twins with inflammatory bowel disease. TCRdb re-analyzed the 5' RACE reads; it lists each CDR3 protein once, without DNA. The repertoire table contains approximately 400,000 distinct CDR3 sequences. What was sequenced was blood. The receptors derive from a human donor with ulcerative colitis or Crohn's disease, or a healthy co-twin of an affected twin (not recorded which).

The chain has TRBV7-8 and TRBJ2-1; with no DNA, the TCRdb D assignment of TRBD2 cannot be verified. CDR3 size: 16 residues. The V gene's germline CDR1 is SGHVS and CDR2 FQNEAQ. The CDR3 loop reads CASSLYGRASYNEQFF.

V is TRBV7-2 and J is TRBJ2-3; TCRdb's D gene call, TRBD2, goes unchecked for lack of DNA. CDR1 and CDR2 from the germline V gene are SGHTA and FQGNSA. The CDR3 length is 17 residues. This CDR3 is CASSSSRGGRVTDTQYF.

The genes are TRBV6-5 and TRBJ1-1. Looked up from germline, CDR1 is MNHEY and CDR2 is SVGAGI. The CDR3 runs 15 residues. The chain's CDR3 is CASSYSIIDRAEAFF.

The V gene is TRBV7-6, the J gene TRBJ2-1; TCRdb selects TRBD2, and the lack of DNA leaves this call unchecked. Per germline, CDR1 SGHVS and CDR2 FNYEAQ. This CDR3 is built from 15 residues. CDR3 sequence: CASRRGLAGVDEQFF.

V is TRBV7-2 and J is TRBJ2-5. The CDR3 covers 14 residues. CDR1 and CDR2 from the germline V gene are SGHTA and FQGNSA. The CDR3 here is CASSLATSVETQYF.

The chain recombines TRBV19 with TRBJ1-4; TCRdb's D call, TRBD1, is unchecked because there is no DNA. Germline V CDR1 and CDR2: LNHDA, SQIVND (reference sequence). The CDR3 covers 16 residues. The CDR3 loop is CASSIRRGATNEKLFF.

The chain carries TRBV7-6 and TRBJ2-7; TCRdb's D call of TRBD1 is untestable without DNA. This CDR3 contains 13 residues. Germline CDR1 and CDR2: SGHVS and FNYEAQ. The CDR3 region is CASSTNRGREQYF.

V is TRBV7-2 and J is TRBJ2-3; TCRdb gives TRBD1 as the D gene, but with no DNA this cannot be confirmed. CDR3 length: 13 residues. Per germline, CDR1 SGHTA and CDR2 FQGNSA. The CDR3 sequence is CASSSTPPDTQYF.

CDR3 protein: CASSYSNEQYF. The V and J genes are TRBV6-2 or TRBV6-3 and TRBJ2-7. Germline V gene lookup returns CDR1 MNHEY and CDR2 SVGEGT. The CDR3 loop spans 11 amino acids.

The chain uses TRBV6-5 and TRBJ2-2; TCRdb outputs TRBD2, but without DNA this stays unchecked. The germline CDR1 and CDR2 sequences are MNHEY and SVGAGI. The CDR3 length is 15 residues. The CDR3 protein is CASSSLAGLTGELFF.

V and J are TRBV5-4 and TRBJ2-2. The CDR3 is made up of 13 amino acids. Looked up from germline, CDR1 is SGHNT and CDR2 is YYREEE (reference sequence). The CDR3 reads CASRQTSTGELFF. The full variable domain, with the rest looked up from reference TRBV5-4 and TRBJ2-2, is ETGVTQSPTHLIKTRGQQVTLRCSSQSGHNTVSWYQQALGQGPQFIFQYYREEENGRGNFPPRFSGLQFPNYSSELNVNALELDDSALYLCASRQTSTGELFFGEGSRLTVL.

V gene TRBV12-3 or TRBV12-4 combines with J gene TRBJ2-7; TCRdb names TRBD1, which stays unverified in the absence of DNA. The CDR3 covers 16 residues. The CDR3 here is CASSLSPGQGSLEQYF.

The CDR3 spells CASSPFDDSNQPQHF. This chain uses TRBV5-5 with TRBJ1-5. The germline V gene encodes CDR1 SGHKS and CDR2 YYEKEE (reference sequence). The CDR3 is 15 residues long.

This chain uses TRBV19 with TRBJ1-2. The CDR3 contains 11 residues. Germline assignment: CDR1 LNHDA and CDR2 SQIVND (reference sequence). This CDR3 is CASYSGYGYTF.

The chain links TRBV5-5 to TRBJ1-6; TCRdb's D call of TRBD1 is untestable without DNA. CDR1 is SGHKS, CDR2 YYEKEE, per germline (reference sequence). The CDR3 loop spans 16 amino acids. CDR3 sequence: CASSLVGTANNSPLHF.

This chain connects TRBV7-3 to TRBJ1-1; TCRdb picks TRBD1, but there is no DNA to check that call. CDR1 and CDR2 (germline): SGHTA, FQGTGA. The CDR3 is 13 residues long. The CDR3 here is CASSLTTGTEFFF.